This TCR beta chain was retrieved from a study of vaccination and CD4 T cells after COVID-19. Sample treatment: roughly ten-day PBMC culture with coronavirus spike peptide pools or control peptides (ViraFEST assay). Remarks on this clonotype: The antigen is not known.

Trimming cost V 2 bases and J 3 bases, with 7 bases left between them. The germline V gene has CDR1 DFQATT and CDR2 SNEGSKA (reference sequence). This CDR3 is 13 amino acids long. Scientists ran DNA taken from cultured CD4+ T cells through the Oncomine TCR Beta short-read assay for sequencing. In TCRdb, the PCR reads were re-called with MiXCR into one record per CDR3 protein. The repertoire holds nearly 20,000 distinct CDR3 sequences, about 80% seen once, with roughly 17% in the top ten. The source material was CD4+ T cells from blood, cultured in vitro, sampled after SARS-CoV-2 vaccination. The origin of this receptor is a human donor who received a COVID-19 vaccine. V and J are TRBV20-1 and TRBJ2-2, with D unclear. CDR3 residues: CSARIQYTGELFF. The CDR3 bases are TGCAGTGCTAGAATTCAATACACCGGGGAGCTGTTTTTT.